This is a list of T cell receptor beta chains from one sample in a study of Ad26.COV2.S vaccination and SARS-CoV-2 variants. TCRdb's copy holds only in-frame clones and misses some; the assay was immunoSEQ multiplex PCR. The sample shows 400,000 to 450,000 clones, 80% to 95% of them seen only once. The sample in question was peripheral blood, obtained in a trial of Ad26.COV2.S vaccine versus placebo. These receptors were collected from a person between 18 and 65 years old who received the Ad26.COV2.S COVID-19 vaccine or a placebo. CDR3s include the opening cysteine and the closing phenylalanine or tryptophan. D genes are given only for firm matches. The size field is filled for only some rows; it gives once, few, many or a size class.

d_gene: .; j_gene: TRBJ1-5; v_gene: TRBV5-6; abundance: .; CDR3aa: CASSFGAEVAPQHF; CDR3nt: TGTGCCAGCAGCTTTGGTGCAGAAGTAGCGCCCCAGCATTTT
d_gene: .; j_gene: TRBJ2-2; v_gene: TRBV19; abundance: .; CDR3aa: CASSSLSGPNTGELFF; CDR3nt: TGTGCCAGTAGTAGCCTATCGGGCCCGAACACCGGGGAGCTGTTTTTT
d_gene: .; j_gene: TRBJ2-3; v_gene: TRBV5-4; abundance: .; CDR3aa: CASSLGAASTDTQYF; CDR3nt: TGTGCCAGCAGCTTGGGTGCTGCGAGCACAGATACGCAGTATTTT
d_gene: .; j_gene: TRBJ1-2; v_gene: TRBV9; abundance: .; CDR3aa: CASRSGMGYGYTF; CDR3nt: TGTGCCAGCAGATCGGGCATGGGCTATGGCTACACCTTC
d_gene: TRBD1; j_gene: TRBJ2-5; v_gene: TRBV10-3; abundance: .; CDR3aa: CAISVRSTGGQETQYF; CDR3nt: TGTGCCATCAGTGTCAGGAGTACAGGGGGGCAAGAGACCCAGTACTTC
d_gene: .; j_gene: TRBJ1-1; v_gene: TRBV4-1; abundance: .; CDR3aa: CASRNLGVNTEAFF; CDR3nt: TGCGCCAGCAGAAACCTAGGGGTGAACACTGAAGCTTTCTTT
d_gene: TRBD2; j_gene: TRBJ2-1; v_gene: TRBV5-1; abundance: .; CDR3aa: CASSYLGGRNLISSYNEQFF; CDR3nt: TGCGCCAGCAGCTACCTCGGCGGGAGAAATTTAATAAGCTCCTACAATGAGCAGTTCTTC
d_gene: .; j_gene: TRBJ1-6; v_gene: TRBV7-9; abundance: .; CDR3aa: CASSSKDSSYNSPLHF; CDR3nt: TGTGCCAGCAGCTCAAAGGACAGCTCCTATAATTCACCCCTCCACTTT
d_gene: .; j_gene: TRBJ2-3; v_gene: TRBV15; abundance: .; CDR3aa: CATSRRQTSTDTQYF; CDR3nt: TGTGCCACCAGCAGGCGACAGACTAGCACAGATACGCAGTATTTT
d_gene: .; j_gene: TRBJ1-6; v_gene: TRBV6-2/TRBV6-3; abundance: .; CDR3aa: CASSDYRVPNSPLHF; CDR3nt: TGTGCCAGCAGCGACTACAGGGTGCCTAATTCACCCCTCCACTTT
d_gene: TRBD2; j_gene: TRBJ2-1; v_gene: TRBV5-1; abundance: .; CDR3aa: CASSSTSGNNEQFF; CDR3nt: TGCGCCAGCAGCTCGACTAGCGGTAACAATGAGCAGTTCTTC
d_gene: .; j_gene: TRBJ1-4; v_gene: TRBV5-6; abundance: .; CDR3aa: CASSLVGTQYEKLFF; CDR3nt: TGTGCCAGCAGCTTGGTTGGAACACAGTATGAAAAACTGTTTTTT
d_gene: TRBD1; j_gene: TRBJ2-7; v_gene: TRBV9; abundance: .; CDR3aa: CASSPGGTGGYEQYF; CDR3nt: TGTGCCAGCAGCCCGGGGGGGACAGGGGGCTACGAGCAGTACTTC
d_gene: TRBD2; j_gene: TRBJ2-7; v_gene: TRBV6-4; abundance: .; CDR3aa: CAGALAGGRTSYEQYF; CDR3nt: TGTGCCGGGGCGCTAGCGGGAGGGCGTACGTCCTACGAGCAGTACTTC
d_gene: TRBD2; j_gene: TRBJ2-3; v_gene: TRBV3-1/TRBV3-2; abundance: .; CDR3aa: CASSPSLGLAGGATDTQYF; CDR3nt: TGTGCCAGCAGCCCCTCGCTAGGACTAGCGGGAGGGGCCACAGATACGCAGTATTTT
d_gene: .; j_gene: TRBJ2-5; v_gene: TRBV5-1; abundance: .; CDR3aa: CASSAQGGRQETQYF; CDR3nt: TGCGCCAGCAGCGCACAGGGGGGGAGGCAAGAGACCCAGTACTTC
d_gene: .; j_gene: TRBJ2-1; v_gene: TRBV6-5; abundance: .; CDR3aa: CASRRRESSYNEQFF; CDR3nt: TGTGCCAGCAGAAGACGGGAGAGCTCCTACAATGAGCAGTTCTTC
d_gene: .; j_gene: TRBJ2-3; v_gene: TRBV5-1; abundance: once; CDR3aa: CASSLDSASTDTQYF; CDR3nt: TGCGCCAGCAGCTTGGATAGCGCTAGCACAGATACGCAGTATTTT
d_gene: .; j_gene: TRBJ1-2; v_gene: TRBV10-1; abundance: .; CDR3aa: CASSGKGPNYGYTF; CDR3nt: TGCGCCAGCAGTGGGAAGGGTCCCAACTATGGCTACACCTTC
d_gene: TRBD2; j_gene: TRBJ2-2; v_gene: TRBV6-4; abundance: .; CDR3aa: CASSALAGGPRTGELFF; CDR3nt: TGTGCCAGCAGTGCACTAGCGGGAGGGCCGCGTACCGGGGAGCTGTTTTTT
d_gene: TRBD2; j_gene: TRBJ2-3; v_gene: TRBV5-5; abundance: .; CDR3aa: CASSLDRRLAGVTDTQYF; CDR3nt: TGTGCCAGCAGCTTAGACCGTCGACTAGCGGGAGTCACAGATACGCAGTATTTT
d_gene: TRBD2; j_gene: TRBJ2-2; v_gene: TRBV7-9; abundance: .; CDR3aa: CATPSGLAGSERNTGELFF; CDR3nt: TGTGCCACCCCCTCGGGACTAGCGGGAAGTGAAAGGAACACCGGGGAGCTGTTTTTT
d_gene: .; j_gene: TRBJ2-7; v_gene: TRBV6-2/TRBV6-3; abundance: .; CDR3aa: CASSPHDYSPSYEQYF; CDR3nt: TGTGCCAGCAGCCCCCACGACTACTCGCCCTCCTACGAGCAGTACTTC
d_gene: TRBD2; j_gene: TRBJ2-5; v_gene: TRBV6-2/TRBV6-3; abundance: once; CDR3aa: CASSYGIAGGWETQYF; CDR3nt: TGTGCCAGCAGTTACGGGATAGCGGGGGGTTGGGAGACCCAGTACTTC
d_gene: .; j_gene: TRBJ2-1; v_gene: TRBV7-2; abundance: once; CDR3aa: CASSISLGGNEQFF; CDR3nt: TGTGCCAGCAGTATATCCCTGGGAGGAAATGAGCAGTTCTTC
d_gene: TRBD2; j_gene: TRBJ2-5; v_gene: TRBV2; abundance: .; CDR3aa: CATRSGEGQETQYF; CDR3nt: TGTGCCACCAGAAGTGGGGAGGGTCAAGAGACCCAGTACTTC
d_gene: TRBD2; j_gene: TRBJ2-2; v_gene: TRBV7-8; abundance: .; CDR3aa: CASSSRAASGSGELFF; CDR3nt: TGTGCCAGCAGCTCCCGGGCGGCTAGCGGTTCCGGGGAGCTGTTTTTT
d_gene: .; j_gene: TRBJ2-7; v_gene: TRBV28; abundance: .; CDR3aa: CASSLWGRIPYEQYF; CDR3nt: TGTGCCAGCAGTTTATGGGGACGGATTCCCTACGAGCAGTACTTC
d_gene: .; j_gene: TRBJ2-7; v_gene: TRBV18; abundance: .; CDR3aa: CASSLGQNYEQYF; CDR3nt: TGTGCCAGCTCTCTAGGACAAAACTACGAGCAGTACTTC
d_gene: TRBD2; j_gene: TRBJ2-7; v_gene: TRBV28; abundance: once; CDR3aa: CATLYSGSYEQYF; CDR3nt: TGTGCCACACTCTATAGCGGGAGCTACGAGCAGTACTTC
d_gene: .; j_gene: TRBJ2-7; v_gene: TRBV9; abundance: .; CDR3aa: CASSVEGHEQYF; CDR3nt: TGTGCCAGCAGCGTAGAAGGCCACGAGCAGTACTTC
d_gene: .; j_gene: TRBJ2-7; v_gene: TRBV5-4; abundance: .; CDR3aa: CASSPGRGSSYEQYF; CDR3nt: TGTGCCAGCAGCCCAGGAAGGGGCAGCTCCTACGAGCAGTACTTC
d_gene: TRBD2; j_gene: TRBJ2-7; v_gene: TRBV19; abundance: .; CDR3aa: CASSRIGTSGYYEQYF; CDR3nt: TGTGCCAGTAGTAGAATAGGGACTAGCGGCTACTACGAGCAGTACTTC
d_gene: TRBD2; j_gene: TRBJ2-3; v_gene: TRBV15; abundance: .; CDR3aa: CATSRLAVGTDTQYF; CDR3nt: TGTGCCACCAGCCGCCTAGCGGTCGGGACAGATACGCAGTATTTT
d_gene: .; j_gene: TRBJ2-3; v_gene: TRBV7-6; abundance: .; CDR3aa: CASSLSSGSTDTQYF; CDR3nt: TGTGCCAGCAGCTTAAGTAGCGGAAGCACAGATACGCAGTATTTT
d_gene: .; j_gene: TRBJ2-1; v_gene: TRBV6-2/TRBV6-3; abundance: .; CDR3aa: CASSYPAGNEQFF; CDR3nt: TGTGCCAGCAGTTACCCGGCGGGCAATGAGCAGTTCTTC